Below, 20 T cell receptor beta chains from the same sample are listed, as sequenced in a study of blood T cells in healthy people across ages. For the second PCR, which ran for about 6 to 11 cycles, a sample-barcoded 5' primer and a J-beta primer mix were used. TCRdb reprocessed the 5' RACE reads with MiXCR, giving one entry per CDR3 protein. The data contain 1.5 million to 2 million distinct CDR3 sequences, approximately 28% of them singletons. The material sequenced was blood. These receptors were taken from a young woman in good health.

The chain combines TRBV6-6 with TRBJ1-5; 8 nucleotides agree with TRBD1. Losses at the gene ends were 5 bases for V and 7 bases for J; bases not matched to a gene: 7. Germline CDR1 MNHNY, CDR2 SVGAGI (reference sequence). This CDR3 spans 14 amino acids. The CDR3 DNA sequence: TGTGCCAGCAGTGGACAGGGCTGGGAGCAGCCCCAGCATTTT. Its translation is CASSGQGWEQPQHF.

The chain carries TRBV2 and TRBJ2-5; 8 bases match TRBD2. There are 15 residues in the CDR3. Germline CDR1 SNHLY, CDR2 FYNNEI. V was pared by 3 bases and J by 5 bases, with 8 bases of the junction left unmatched. DNA of the CDR3: TGTGCCAGCAGTGAGGCTAGCGGGCGGCGGGAGACCCAGTACTTC. The encoded protein is CASSEASGRRETQYF.

There are many counts of this clonotype. The chain combines TRBV9 with TRBJ2-7, with 8 bases lining up with TRBD1. CDR1 and CDR2 from the germline V gene are SGDLS and YYNGEE. V lost 3 bases to trimming and J lost 5 bases; unmatched junction nucleotides: 4. The CDR3 has 13 residues. The chain's CDR3 is CASSGDRLHEQYF. The CDR3 DNA sequence: TGTGCCAGCAGCGGGGACAGGCTCCACGAGCAGTACTTC.

This clonotype has just a few counts. The V call is TRBV20-1, the J call TRBJ1-2; D unclear. The CDR3 length is 15 residues. Trimming pared 3 bases from V and 4 bases from J, leaving 18 bases between. CDR1 and CDR2 from the germline V gene are DFQATT and SNEGSKA (reference sequence). The DNA for the CDR3 is TGCAGTGCTAGGAGGAGGGAATCGTCGAGCTATGGCTACACCTTC. As protein: CSARRRESSSYGYTF.

In nucleotides, the CDR3 is TGCAGTGCTAAAGGGGGGGTTTCCTACAATGAGCAGTTCTTC. It codes for CSAKGGVSYNEQFF. The chain links TRBV20-1 to TRBJ2-1; tentative D call: TRBD2 (7 bases). V was clipped by 4 bases and J by 1 base, with 11 bases between them. This CDR3 has 14 residues. Germline CDR1 and CDR2: DFQATT and SNEGSKA (reference sequence).

V is TRBV5-1 and J is TRBJ2-3, with D tentatively TRBD1 (6 bases). Germline lookup yields CDR1 SGHRS and CDR2 YFSETQ. Trimming took 0 bases from V and 2 from J, leaving 10 bases between them. The CDR3 is 15 residues long. This chain's CDR3 is CASSLDGGYTDTQYF. The CDR3 nucleotides are TGCGCCAGCAGCTTGGATGGGGGCTACACAGATACGCAGTATTTT.

This clonotype was detected only a few times. The genes are TRBV5-1 and TRBJ2-5; 8 positions agree with TRBD1. V gave up 2 bases and J gave up 11 bases; unmatched junction bases: 20. CDR1 and CDR2 from the germline V gene are SGHRS and YFSETQ. There are 17 residues in the CDR3. The CDR3: CASSFLLVGDRPYGQYF. The CDR3 bases are TGCGCCAGCAGCTTCTTACTAGTCGGGGACAGGCCCTACGGGCAGTACTTC. The whole variable domain, remainder taken from reference TRBV5-1 and TRBJ2-5, is KAGVTQTPRYLIKTRGQQVTLSCSPISGHRSVSWYQQTPGQGLQFLFEYFSETQRNKGNFPGRFSGRQFSNSRSEMNVSTLELGDSALYLCASSFLLVGDRPYGQYFGPGTRLLVL.

In its sample, this clonotype was seen a few times. The chain couples TRBV9 to TRBJ1-2, with TRBD1 matching 7 bases. Losses at the gene ends were 5 bases for V and 6 bases for J; bases not matched to a gene: 10. Germline V lookup: CDR1 SGDLS, CDR2 YYNGEE. This CDR3 contains 14 residues. The CDR3 region has the DNA TGTGCCAGCAGTCCCCTCCCGGGACAGAATGGCTACACCTTC. It is translated as CASSPLPGQNGYTF.

The chain has TRBV11-2 and TRBJ2-1, with D tentatively TRBD2 (5 bases). Germline CDR1 reads SGHAT; CDR2 reads FQNNGV. This CDR3 spans 15 amino acids. The ends were cut back, 5 bases at V and 10 bases at J, with 21 bases in the middle. Here the CDR3 DNA reads TGTGCCAGCAGCCGAGGCCCCCTAGCCGAGATGGAGCAGTTCTTC. This codes for CASSRGPLAEMEQFF.

This clonotype was seen a handful of times. This rearrangement joins TRBV20-1 to TRBJ2-2; TRBD2 aligns across 7 bases. This CDR3 is built from 15 residues. The V gene's germline CDR1 is DFQATT and CDR2 SNEGSKA (reference sequence). V trimming: 1 base; J trimming: 0 bases; junction bases outside the gene matches: 2. The CDR3: CSARAGGTNTGELFF. CDR3 bases: TGCAGTGCTAGAGCGGGGGGAACGAACACCGGGGAGCTGTTTTTT.

This clonotype was picked up a small number of times. This sequence joins TRBV5-1 and TRBJ2-7, with 8 positions matching TRBD1. The germline CDR1 and CDR2 sequences are SGHRS and YFSETQ. Losses at the gene ends were 4 bases for V and 1 base for J; bases not matched to a gene: 13. There are 17 residues in the CDR3. CDR3 sequence: CASSLRTGTGLSYEQYF. In nucleotides, the CDR3 is TGCGCCAGCAGCCTCCGGACCGGGACAGGTCTTTCCTACGAGCAGTACTTC.

A few counts support this clonotype. V gene TRBV3-1 combines with J gene TRBJ1-5; D is uncertain. This CDR3 has 16 residues. V lost 1 base and J lost 2, with 12 bases in between. Germline V gene lookup returns CDR1 LGHDT and CDR2 YNNKEL (reference sequence). The CDR3 region is CASSQASGKGNQPQHF. CDR3 sequence (DNA): TGTGCCAGCAGCCAAGCGTCGGGGAAGGGCAATCAGCCCCAGCATTTT.

This clonotype was seen at least ten times. The V call is TRBV12-5, the J call TRBJ2-5, with a tentative D call TRBD1 (5 bases). This CDR3 region has 15 residues. V lost 1 base, J lost 2 bases, and 11 bases lay in between. Germline V gene data show CDR1 as LGHNT and CDR2 as FRNRAP. In nucleotides, the CDR3 is TGTGCTAGTGGTTTGGGGGCAGGGCTACAAGAGACCCAGTACTTC. Residues: CASGLGAGLQETQYF.

Comments on this clonotype: One end of the junction fails to match germline, which may point to a read error. The rearrangement uses TRBV5-1 and TRBJ2-1; TRBD2 matches 16 bases. In germline, CDR1 is SGHRS, CDR2 YFSETQ. The CDR3 runs 16 residues. The CDR3: CASSWGTSGGAHEQLF. DNA of the CDR3: TGCGCCAGCAGCTGGGGGACTAGCGGGGGGGCCCATGAGCAGCTCTTC.

This clonotype was detected a few times. The gene calls are TRBV21-1 and TRBJ1-2; TRBD1, the table's D call, lacks a check against the DNA. TRBV21-1 is tagged as a pseudogene. This CDR3 is built from 16 residues. The CDR3 loop reads CASSKAGDSYNYGYTF. For the CDR3, the DNA is TGTGCCAGCAGCAAAGCCGGGGACAGTTACAACTATGGCTACACCTTC.

This clonotype was counted a few times. The chain links TRBV7-9 to TRBJ2-2; TRBD2 agrees at 8 bases. V dropped 6 bases and J dropped 1; count of bases not matched to a gene: 1. CDR1 SEHNR and CDR2 FQNEAQ come from the germline V gene (reference sequence). CDR3 length: 14 residues. CDR3 coding DNA: TGTGCCAGCAGGAGCGGGGGGAACACCGGGGAGCTGTTTTTT. The encoded protein is CASRSGGNTGELFF.

The chain carries TRBV19 and TRBJ2-5, with a tentative D call TRBD1 (7 bases). Trimming took off 4 bases at V and 2 bases at J, with 11 bases between the two ends. The germline gives CDR1 LNHDA, CDR2 SQIVND (reference sequence). The CDR3 covers 14 residues. CDR3 sequence (DNA): TGTGCCAGTAGTACAGGGGGGTGGCAAGAGACCCAGTACTTC. Protein product: CASSTGGWQETQYF. The whole variable domain, filled in from reference TRBV19 and TRBJ2-5, reads DGGITQSPKYLFRKEGQNVTLSCEQNLNHDAMYWYRQDPGQGLRLIYYSQIVNDFQKGDIAEGYSVSREKKESFPLTVTSAQKNPTAFYLCASSTGGWQETQYFGPGTRLLVL.

This clonotype was detected a few times. J is TRBJ2-4 and V is TRBV3-1; no reliable D call. TRBJ2-7 explains the end of the DNA better; the J call may be wrong. The length of the CDR3 is 11 residues. Per the germline V gene, CDR1 is LGHDT and CDR2 is YNNKEL (reference sequence). The CDR3 DNA is TGTGCCAGCAGCCATTGTAACGAGCAGTACTTC. As protein: CASSHCNEQYF.

This chain joins TRBV6-6 and TRBJ2-3, with 9 bases that match TRBD2. V was pared by 0 bases and J by 6 bases, with 7 bases of the junction left unmatched. The germline gives CDR1 MNHNY, CDR2 SVGAGI (reference sequence). The CDR3 runs 16 residues. The CDR3 bases are TGTGCCAGCAGTTACTCCGGCGGGGGGGCCGGGGATACGCAGTATTTT. It encodes CASSYSGGGAGDTQYF.

The gene calls are TRBV25-1 and TRBJ1-1, with a weak D call TRBD1 (6 bases). V was trimmed by 6 bases and J by 6 bases, leaving 14 bases between them. This CDR3 spans 13 amino acids. Per the germline V gene, CDR1 is MGHDK and CDR2 is SYGVNS. This CDR3 reads CASRVPGVPEAFF. The CDR3 DNA follows: TGTGCCAGCAGGGTGCCAGGGGTCCCTGAAGCTTTCTTT.